The present TCR beta chain was sequenced within a study of T cells expressing NK-cell markers. Reprocessing the 5' RACE reads, TCRdb reports a single entry for every CDR3 protein and omits DNA. Its clone listing holds fewer than 400,000 distinct CDR3 sequences. The V gene's germline CDR1 is LNHDA and CDR2 SQIVND (reference sequence). This CDR3 contains 13 residues. Sequencing input: blood T cells: a sorted CD56 or NKG2C T cell subset, CD4+ or CD8+ T cells, or bulk PBMC T cells (not recorded which). This receptor was taken from a woman between 45 and 60 years old in good health. This chain uses TRBV19 with TRBJ2-5. The CDR3 loop is CASSMISSETQYF.